The rows below give T cell receptor beta chains drawn from one sample of a study of tumor-infiltrating lymphocytes in oesophageal squamous cell carcinoma. In TCRdb, the PCR reads were re-called with MiXCR into one record per CDR3 protein. The sample lists about 21,000 distinct CDR3 sequences, under 45% seen once, with just under 20% in the top ten. Sequencing was carried out using esophageal tumor tissue. These receptors originate from a male donor with esophageal squamous cell carcinoma. Each CDR3 is given with its conserved first and last residue. Each record gives: CDR3 protein, V gene.

CASSLGREGLNTQYF TRBV7-2
CASSEVGTSYERYF TRBV6-5
CASRLAGSTYNEQFF TRBV7-3
CASSGTSLGEQYF TRBV6-1
CASSLSGPGGDTGELFF TRBV7-3
CASSFGGSYEQYF TRBV5-4
CASSSREESGELFF TRBV7-2
CASSHSSEAFF TRBV3-1
CASSSTYNTIYF TRBV7-6
CASSSLGHNKETQYF TRBV28
CASTFRDTYNSPLHF TRBV11-2
CSAGLTGPRYQETQYF TRBV20-1
CASSIDLAGVSYNEQFF TRBV19
CASSRGTASSGGTEAFF TRBV12-3/TRBV12-4
CASSTRLAPLDTQYF TRBV5-6
CASSPLPGQGYEQYF TRBV19
CAISESGDNQPQHF TRBV10-3
CARSTSGQGWTSGEQETQYF TRBV5-3
CAISESGLETQYF TRBV10-3
CSAIEGDRGLWEQYF TRBV20-1
CATLPIWDRSNQPQHF TRBV6-1
CASEGLGRITSTDTQYF TRBV12-3/TRBV12-4
CASSSHALNTEAFF TRBV7-9
CASSTRTSPLNEQFF TRBV28
CASKARGNTEAFF TRBV2
CASSERRGEQYF TRBV6-1
CASSEAPGSGEQYF TRBV6-1
CATSALAGRGETQYF TRBV24-1
CASSLRGQGANVLTF TRBV12-3/TRBV12-4
CSASLLAGGNEQFF TRBV20-1
CASKRELAGTYEQYF TRBV6-5
CASSPGTGSYEQYF TRBV7-2
CVSSLRLASSYEQYF TRBV7-2
CSARAGDRGRTSTDTQYF TRBV20-1
CASSPRDGFNYGYTF TRBV18
CASSWGDNTGELFF TRBV5-1
CASSLGWASTDTQYF TRBV11-3
CASSLMGSEQYF TRBV12-3/TRBV12-4
CASSEPGQGAYNEQYF TRBV10-3
CASSFGLAGGGYEQYF TRBV7-2
CASSLDRGSEAFF TRBV13
CAKTSGRAPYEQYF TRBV12-1
CASSFQGKGAKNIQYF TRBV5-6
CASILRAGGYNSEQYF TRBV6-1
CASSPPDRATQYF TRBV18
CASSTRQGHNEQFF TRBV5-4
CASGGGQGNYGYTF TRBV19
CSALHRTLGDTQYF TRBV20-1